This is a list of T cell receptor beta chains from one sample in a study of blood T cells in healthy people across ages. TCRdb re-derived calls from the 5' RACE reads in MiXCR, one entry per CDR3 protein. There are hundreds of thousands of distinct CDR3 sequences in the sample; more than 20% occur only once, and about 3.6% lies in the top ten. The sequencing input was blood. These receptors all come from a man in his 70s in good health. Both conserved end residues are part of each CDR3. A D gene is named only where the DNA matches it firmly. Expanded clones are given a class, and other clones once, few, many or no size at all.

abundance	v_gene	d_gene	j_gene	CDR3nt	CDR3aa
NA	TRBV20-1	TRBD1	TRBJ1-2	TGCAGTGCCAGGACGGGACAGGGGGCGGAGGGCTACACCTTC	CSARTGQGAEGYTF
few	TRBV6-5	NA	TRBJ2-7	TGTGCCGGCAGTTACTCTGGAGGCGAGCAGTACTTC	CAGSYSGGEQYF
few	TRBV10-3	NA	TRBJ1-1	TGTGCCATCAGTGTGGCTACGGGGAACACTGAAGCTTTCTTT	CAISVATGNTEAFF
few	TRBV12-3/TRBV12-4	TRBD1	TRBJ2-4	TGTGCCAGCAGTCGAAGGGACAGGGGCGAAAACATTCAGTACTTC	CASSRRDRGENIQYF
NA	TRBV4-1	NA	TRBJ2-7	TGCGCCAGCAGCCCTGAGGGGCGAGCTCGCGAGCAGTACTTC	CASSPEGRAREQYF
few	TRBV6-5	NA	TRBJ1-2	TGTGCCAGCAGTTACTCGAACAGCTTATGGTATGGCTACACCTTC	CASSYSNSLWYGYTF
NA	TRBV14	NA	TRBJ1-5	TGTGCCAGCAGCCAGTTTACCGGTCAGCCCCAGCATTTT	CASSQFTGQPQHF
few	TRBV20-1	NA	TRBJ1-2	TGCAGTGCTGAGGACAGTAACTATGGCTACACCTTC	CSAEDSNYGYTF
few	TRBV6-1	NA	TRBJ1-5	TGTGCCAGCAGTGCAGGGCTGGATCCCAATCAGCCCCAGCATTTT	CASSAGLDPNQPQHF
few	TRBV4-3	NA	TRBJ2-3	TGCGCCAGCGCCAGCGGAAGTAACACAGATACGCAGTATTTT	CASASGSNTDTQYF
many	TRBV9	TRBD1	TRBJ2-7	TGTGCCAGCAGCGTAGCTGGGGACAGCTCCTACGAGCAGTACTTC	CASSVAGDSSYEQYF
NA	TRBV5-1	NA	TRBJ2-5	TGCGCCAGCAGCTTGACCTCCGGGACAACACAAGAGACCCAGTACTTC	CASSLTSGTTQETQYF
NA	TRBV20-1	TRBD2	TRBJ2-5	TGCAGTGCTCTGGAGGCTAGCGGGAGGGGCCGAGAGACCCAGTACTTC	CSALEASGRGRETQYF
NA	TRBV24-1	TRBD1	TRBJ2-1	TGTGCCACCAGTGATTTGGGGACAGGGGACGAGCAGTTCTTC	CATSDLGTGDEQFF
NA	TRBV12-3/TRBV12-4	NA	TRBJ1-2	TGTGCCAGCAGTTTAGCTGTTTGGGGTGGGAAGGGCTATGGCTACACCTTC	CASSLAVWGGKGYGYTF
many	TRBV18	NA	TRBJ2-5	TGCGCCAGCAGCTCCTCCCAAGAGACCCAGTACTTC	CASSSSQETQYF
NA	TRBV7-8	NA	TRBJ2-7	TGTGCCAGCAGCTTAGTAGCAGGGCGGGAGCAGTACTTC	CASSLVAGREQYF
NA	TRBV30	NA	TRBJ1-4	TGTGCCTGGGGCGGAACAACTAATGAAAAACTGTTTTTT	CAWGGTTNEKLFF
few	TRBV5-1	NA	TRBJ2-5	TGCGCCAGCAGCTCAACAGGGTCCGGCGAGACCCAGTACTTC	CASSSTGSGETQYF
few	TRBV14	NA	TRBJ2-3	TGTGCCAGCAGCCAAGTCCTATACGGAGATACGCAGTATTTT	CASSQVLYGDTQYF
NA	TRBV6-5	TRBD1	TRBJ1-2	TGTGCCAGCGGGAGGACAGGTTCTTCTGGCTACACCTTC	CASGRTGSSGYTF
NA	TRBV5-1	NA	TRBJ2-7	TGCGCCAGCAGCTTGGGGGGGCATGCAGGCGAGCAGTACTTC	CASSLGGHAGEQYF
NA	TRBV20-1	TRBD2	TRBJ2-2	TGCAGTGCTAGACTGGGACTAGCGGGAGGACACGGGGAGCTGTTTTTT	CSARLGLAGGHGELFF
NA	TRBV7-9	NA	TRBJ2-1	TGTGCCAGCAGCCCCCACCGGGTAATGGGGAATGAGCAGTTCTTC	CASSPHRVMGNEQFF
NA	TRBV15	TRBD1	TRBJ2-7	TGTGCCACCAGCAGAGATACGACAGGGTTGGGCGAGCAGTACTTC	CATSRDTTGLGEQYF
NA	TRBV4-3	NA	TRBJ2-3	TGCGCCAGCAGCCAACAGGGCAGACGCACAGATACGCAGTATTTT	CASSQQGRRTDTQYF
few	TRBV29-1	NA	TRBJ2-1	TGCAGCGTTGAAGGACAACAGGGAGACTACAATGAGCAGTTCTTC	CSVEGQQGDYNEQFF
NA	TRBV14	NA	TRBJ1-1	TGTGCCAGCAGCCAATTCGGACTAGGCCTGAACACTGAAGCTTTCTTT	CASSQFGLGLNTEAFF
few	TRBV10-3	TRBD1	TRBJ1-4	TGTGCCATCAGTGAGCACGGGACAGATAATGAAAAACTGTTTTTT	CAISEHGTDNEKLFF
NA	TRBV6-5	NA	TRBJ2-7	TGTGCCAGCAGTTACCGGGCAGGGGCGACCTACGAGCAGTACTTC	CASSYRAGATYEQYF
NA	TRBV6-6	TRBD2	TRBJ2-5	TGTGCCAGCGATCTTAGCGGGGAGACCCAGTACTTC	CASDLSGETQYF
few	TRBV11-2	NA	TRBJ2-3	TGTGCCAGCAGCCACGACGGAGATACGCAGTATTTT	CASSHDGDTQYF
few	TRBV5-1	NA	TRBJ2-2	TGCGTCAGCAGCTTCTCTGGACAGAACCACGGCACCGGGGAGCTGTTTTTT	CVSSFSGQNHGTGELFF
few	TRBV30	TRBD1	TRBJ1-5	TGTGCCTGGAGTGTAGACAGGGAACAGCCCCAGCATTTT	CAWSVDREQPQHF
once	TRBV29-1	TRBD1	TRBJ1-1	TGCAGCGTTCGGACAGGGCGGACTGAAGCTTTCTTT	CSVRTGRTEAFF
NA	TRBV4-1	TRBD1	TRBJ1-4	TGCGCCAGCCGAATAGGGGGACAGGTCGGCGGTAATGAAAAACTGTTTTTT	CASRIGGQVGGNEKLFF
few	TRBV7-3	NA	TRBJ2-1	TGTGCCAGCAGGTTCGATGCGGGAAGAGAGCAGTTCTTC	CASRFDAGREQFF
few	TRBV20-1	NA	TRBJ2-7	TGCAGTGCTAGGGGCGACGCGGGGAGAGCGCGTGACGAGCAGTACTTC	CSARGDAGRARDEQYF
NA	TRBV4-1	NA	TRBJ2-5	TGCGCCAGCAGCCTCACCGGTAGGGGTCCCGGGGAGACCCAGTACTTC	CASSLTGRGPGETQYF
NA	TRBV20-1	NA	TRBJ1-1	TGCAGTGCTAGTGTTTTAAACACTGAAGCTTTCTTT	CSASVLNTEAFF
few	TRBV7-8	NA	TRBJ1-3	TGTGCCAGTCCAACAGCCTTCTCTGGAAACACCATATATTTT	CASPTAFSGNTIYF
few	TRBV20-1	TRBD2	TRBJ2-7	TGCAGTGCTAGGGCCATACTAGCGGCTTACGAGCAGTACTTC	CSARAILAAYEQYF
many	TRBV6-5	NA	TRBJ2-3	TGTGCCAGCAGTCGACTTAGCGGAGATACGCAGTATTTT	CASSRLSGDTQYF
NA	TRBV12-3/TRBV12-4	TRBD2	TRBJ2-1	TGTGCCAGCAGTTTTCTACTAGCGGGGAGCTCCTACAATGAGCAGTTCTTC	CASSFLLAGSSYNEQFF
many	TRBV12-3/TRBV12-4	NA	TRBJ2-7	TGTGCCAGCAGTTTGGTTTACCTAAATAACTACGAGCAGTACTTC	CASSLVYLNNYEQYF
NA	TRBV29-1	TRBD1	TRBJ2-1	TGCAGCGGACGTGCATACAGGGGAAGGAATGAGCAGTTCTTC	CSGRAYRGRNEQFF
many	TRBV5-5	TRBD2	TRBJ2-5	TGTGCCAGCAGCTTGGTTCTGGGTAGCGGGATCGGAAAGACCCAGTACTTC	CASSLVLGSGIGKTQYF
many	TRBV12-3/TRBV12-4	NA	TRBJ1-4	TGTGCCAGCAGACTAAGACTCTCCGAGGGGGAAAAACTGTTTTTT	CASRLRLSEGEKLFF
NA	TRBV5-1	NA	TRBJ1-4	TGCGCCAGCAGCTTGGACGGCTCTTTGGCCGAAAAACTGTTTTTT	CASSLDGSLAEKLFF
NA	TRBV6-5	NA	TRBJ1-1	TGTGCCAGCACCCCTGGGGGGCCGATGAACACTGAAGCTTTCTTT	CASTPGGPMNTEAFF
NA	TRBV6-1	TRBD2	TRBJ2-1	TGTGCCAGCAGTGAAGCGGGGACTAGCGGGAGGGGATGGCAGTTCTTC	CASSEAGTSGRGWQFF